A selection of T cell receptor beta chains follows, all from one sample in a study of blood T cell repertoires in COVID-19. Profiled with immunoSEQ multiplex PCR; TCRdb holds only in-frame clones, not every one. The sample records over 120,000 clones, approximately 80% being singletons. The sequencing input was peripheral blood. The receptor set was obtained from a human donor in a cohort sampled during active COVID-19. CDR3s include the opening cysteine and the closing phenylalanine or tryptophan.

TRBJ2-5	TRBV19	CASSIDGLAGGETQYF
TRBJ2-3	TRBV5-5	CASSLVGLAADTQYF
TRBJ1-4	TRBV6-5	CASSPHNEKLFF
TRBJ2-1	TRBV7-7	CASSSSPRPEHNEQFF
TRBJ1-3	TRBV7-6	CASSLGQLGNTIYF
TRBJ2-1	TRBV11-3	CASSSLRTGSYNEQFF
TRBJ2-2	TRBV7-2	CASRPLAGRTTGELFF
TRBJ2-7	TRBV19	CASSIVLAGVRVATLPNSYEQYF
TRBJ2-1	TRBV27	CASNAGANYNEQFF
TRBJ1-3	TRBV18	CASSPVGQGVSGNTIYF
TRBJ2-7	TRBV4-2	CASSRNSGSNRPYEQYF
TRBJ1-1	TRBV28	CASTPTRTGNTEAFF
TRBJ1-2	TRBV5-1	CASSLGTGNRGYGYTF
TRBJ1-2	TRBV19	CASSIRGGGGNLNYGYTF
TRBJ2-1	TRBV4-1	CASSQLTAAANEQFF
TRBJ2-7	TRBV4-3	CASSQVVTTVSYEQYF
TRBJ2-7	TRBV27	CASSLQTSGKQHEQYF
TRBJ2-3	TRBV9	CASSVGRAGEGTDTQYF
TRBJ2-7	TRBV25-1	CASNPAGAAGNEQYF
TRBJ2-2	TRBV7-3	CASSLTSGGTGELFF
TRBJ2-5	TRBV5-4	CASSPDREETQYF
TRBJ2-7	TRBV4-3	CASSKGLAGGPSYEQYF
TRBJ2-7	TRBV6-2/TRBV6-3	CASSYSRQPVDYEQYF
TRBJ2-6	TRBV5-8	CASHLAGRHSGANVLTF
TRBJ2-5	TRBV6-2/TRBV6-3	CASSPLHPGQEETQYF
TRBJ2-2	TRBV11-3	CASSSGGGSGELFF